These T cell receptor beta chains were read from a single sample in a study of blood T cell repertoires in COVID-19. TCRdb's copy holds only in-frame clones and misses some; the assay was immunoSEQ multiplex PCR. The table includes some 150,000 clones, 85% to 90% detected once. Material for sequencing was peripheral blood. Every receptor here comes from a woman in her sixties or seventies with acute or convalescent COVID-19. Both conserved end residues are part of each CDR3. D genes are given only for firm matches. Size is omitted from some rows. Given values are once, few, many or a class for expanded clones.

D gene: NA; V gene: TRBV5-6; J gene: TRBJ1-4; clone size: NA; CDR3 DNA: TGTGCCAGCAGCTTGTATGGCAGGGAAGTCGAAAAACTGTTTTTT; CDR3 protein: CASSLYGREVEKLFF
D gene: NA; V gene: TRBV28; J gene: TRBJ1-2; clone size: NA; CDR3 DNA: TGTGCCAGCAGTCCCAGGGGCTACTCTTATGGCTACACCTTC; CDR3 protein: CASSPRGYSYGYTF
D gene: TRBD1; V gene: TRBV5-1; J gene: TRBJ1-4; clone size: once; CDR3 DNA: TGCGCCAGCACCTACTACGACAGGGACAATGAAAAACTGTTTTTT; CDR3 protein: CASTYYDRDNEKLFF
D gene: TRBD1; V gene: TRBV7-2; J gene: TRBJ2-7; clone size: once; CDR3 DNA: TGTGCCAGCAGCTTGGCCGGGACAGGGGTTTCCTACGAGCAGTACTTC; CDR3 protein: CASSLAGTGVSYEQYF
D gene: TRBD1; V gene: TRBV10-3; J gene: TRBJ1-2; clone size: NA; CDR3 DNA: TGTGCCATCAGGGGACAGGGACATGGCTACACCTTC; CDR3 protein: CAIRGQGHGYTF
D gene: NA; V gene: TRBV27; J gene: TRBJ1-5; clone size: NA; CDR3 DNA: TGTGCCAGCAGTCCCAGAGCCAGGACAGATTATCAGCCCCAGCATTTT; CDR3 protein: CASSPRARTDYQPQHF
D gene: NA; V gene: TRBV7-3; J gene: TRBJ2-7; clone size: NA; CDR3 DNA: TGTGCCAGCAGCTTTAGTGGGCAGGGCTCGTGCTACGAGCAGTACTTC; CDR3 protein: CASSFSGQGSCYEQYF
D gene: TRBD1; V gene: TRBV19; J gene: TRBJ1-4; clone size: few; CDR3 DNA: TGTGCCAGTAGTATCGATGGACAGGGGAGAGGGACTAATGAAAAACTGTTTTTT; CDR3 protein: CASSIDGQGRGTNEKLFF
D gene: TRBD1; V gene: TRBV19; J gene: TRBJ1-6; clone size: NA; CDR3 DNA: TGTGCCAGTAGTATGTGGGACGGGACAGGGGATTCACCCCTCCACTTT; CDR3 protein: CASSMWDGTGDSPLHF
D gene: NA; V gene: TRBV11-2; J gene: TRBJ1-6; clone size: NA; CDR3 DNA: TGTGCCAGCAGATACCGAGCGGACGGGAATTCACCCCTCCACTTT; CDR3 protein: CASRYRADGNSPLHF
D gene: NA; V gene: TRBV28; J gene: TRBJ1-2; clone size: few; CDR3 DNA: TGTGCCAGCAGTTTGCCACAGCACTATGGCTACACCTTC; CDR3 protein: CASSLPQHYGYTF
D gene: NA; V gene: TRBV15; J gene: TRBJ1-5; clone size: few; CDR3 DNA: TGTGCCACCAGCAGAGGCTGGCAGGCAAATCAGCCCCAGCATTTT; CDR3 protein: CATSRGWQANQPQHF
D gene: NA; V gene: TRBV20-1; J gene: TRBJ2-7; clone size: NA; CDR3 DNA: TGCAGTGCTAGTGGCCGGGGGTACGAGCAGTACTTC; CDR3 protein: CSASGRGYEQYF
D gene: NA; V gene: TRBV30; J gene: TRBJ2-2; clone size: NA; CDR3 DNA: TGTGCCTCACCGGACAGGAACACCGGGGAGCTGTTTTTT; CDR3 protein: CASPDRNTGELFF
D gene: TRBD2; V gene: TRBV5-1; J gene: TRBJ2-7; clone size: NA; CDR3 DNA: TGCGCCAGCAGCTTGGGTAGGAGCGGGGGGTCCGCCTACGAGCAGTACTTC; CDR3 protein: CASSLGRSGGSAYEQYF
D gene: TRBD1; V gene: TRBV5-1; J gene: TRBJ2-3; clone size: NA; CDR3 DNA: TGCGCCAGCAGCAGGGACAGGGAGTCAGATACGCAGTATTTT; CDR3 protein: CASSRDRESDTQYF
D gene: NA; V gene: TRBV27; J gene: TRBJ1-2; clone size: NA; CDR3 DNA: TGTGCCAGCAGTTTATCAGCCGGGAGGGGCTACACCTTC; CDR3 protein: CASSLSAGRGYTF
D gene: NA; V gene: TRBV5-1; J gene: TRBJ1-5; clone size: NA; CDR3 DNA: TGCGCCAGCAGCCCCTATGGGGGCTACAGCAATCAGCCCCAGCATTTT; CDR3 protein: CASSPYGGYSNQPQHF
D gene: NA; V gene: TRBV30; J gene: TRBJ1-2; clone size: NA; CDR3 DNA: TGTGCCTGGAGTGTACGCGGACAGTCTGTAAACTATGGCTACACCTTC; CDR3 protein: CAWSVRGQSVNYGYTF
D gene: TRBD1; V gene: TRBV4-3; J gene: TRBJ2-2; clone size: NA; CDR3 DNA: TGCGCCAGCAGCCAAGAGGCCAGGGGGCTAGGCGGGGAGCTGTTTTTT; CDR3 protein: CASSQEARGLGGELFF
D gene: NA; V gene: TRBV7-3; J gene: TRBJ2-3; clone size: NA; CDR3 DNA: TGTGCCAGCAGCCCCAGAGCGACCGGGGGTACAGATACGCAGTATTTT; CDR3 protein: CASSPRATGGTDTQYF
D gene: TRBD2; V gene: TRBV19; J gene: TRBJ2-2; clone size: NA; CDR3 DNA: TGTGCCAGTAGTACTAGCGGGGGGGATCACACCGGGGAGCTGTTTTTT; CDR3 protein: CASSTSGGDHTGELFF